This TCR beta chain was captured by sequencing in a study of T-cell reconstitution after alpha-beta-depleted transplantation in children. General study points: One year after transplant, T-cell counts and diversity came mostly from newly produced T cells. After transplant, at about two months, alpha-beta T cells were reportedly derived from several hundred expanded graft clones.

This clonotype has a count of ten or more. Antigen specificity is unknown. TCRbeta library construction was performed incorporating unique molecular identifiers. Each CDR3 protein is one row after TCRdb ran MiXCR on the PCR reads. In the table there are 95,000 to 150,000 distinct CDR3 sequences, more than 20% of which are singletons. Germline V gives CDR1 MNHEY, CDR2 SMNVEV (reference sequence). The CDR3 is 16 residues long. V gave up 4 bases and J gave up 0 bases, with 13 bases separating them. The receptor was derived from a male patient aged 2-15 years who had a stem cell transplant for chronic granulomatous disease, so the T cells may come from the graft donor. The sample consisted of PBMCs, mostly from graft donor cells, taken 180 days after TCRalphabeta/CD19-depleted stem cell transplant. The rearrangement joins TRBV27 to TRBJ1-5, with D hard to call. The CDR3 nucleotides are TGTGCCAGCAGTTCCCCGGGAAACTATAGCAATCAGCCCCAGCATTTT. It translates to CASSSPGNYSNQPQHF.